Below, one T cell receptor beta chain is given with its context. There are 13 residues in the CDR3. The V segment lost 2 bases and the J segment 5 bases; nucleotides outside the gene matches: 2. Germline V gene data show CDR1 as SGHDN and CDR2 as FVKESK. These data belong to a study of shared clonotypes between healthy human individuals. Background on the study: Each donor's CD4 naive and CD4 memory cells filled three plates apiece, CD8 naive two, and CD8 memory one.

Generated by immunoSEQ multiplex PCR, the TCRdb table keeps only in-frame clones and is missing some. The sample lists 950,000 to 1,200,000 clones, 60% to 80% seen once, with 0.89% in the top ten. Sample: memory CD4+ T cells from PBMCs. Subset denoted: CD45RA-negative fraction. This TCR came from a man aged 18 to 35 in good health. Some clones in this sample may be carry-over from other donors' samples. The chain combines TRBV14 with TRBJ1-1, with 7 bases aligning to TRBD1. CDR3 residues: CASSQIQGTEAFF. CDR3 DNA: TGTGCCAGCAGCCAAATACAGGGGACTGAAGCTTTCTTT. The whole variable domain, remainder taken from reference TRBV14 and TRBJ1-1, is EAGVTQFPSHSVIEKGQTVTLRCDPISGHDNLYWYRRVMGKEIKFLLHFVKESKQDESGMPNNRFLAERTGGTYSTLKVQPAELEDSGVYFCASSQIQGTEAFFGQGTRLTVV.